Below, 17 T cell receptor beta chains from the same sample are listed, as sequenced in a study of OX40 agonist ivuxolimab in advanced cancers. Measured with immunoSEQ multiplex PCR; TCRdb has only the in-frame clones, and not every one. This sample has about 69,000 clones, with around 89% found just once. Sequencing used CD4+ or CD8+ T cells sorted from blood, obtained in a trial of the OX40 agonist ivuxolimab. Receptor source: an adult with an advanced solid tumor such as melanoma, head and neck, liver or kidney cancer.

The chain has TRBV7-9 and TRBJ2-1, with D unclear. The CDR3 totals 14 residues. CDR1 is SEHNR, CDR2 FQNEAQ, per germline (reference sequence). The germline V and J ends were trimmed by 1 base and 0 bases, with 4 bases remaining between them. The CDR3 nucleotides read TGTGCCAGCAGCTTAGAAAGCTCCTACAATGAGCAGTTCTTC. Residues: CASSLESSYNEQFF.

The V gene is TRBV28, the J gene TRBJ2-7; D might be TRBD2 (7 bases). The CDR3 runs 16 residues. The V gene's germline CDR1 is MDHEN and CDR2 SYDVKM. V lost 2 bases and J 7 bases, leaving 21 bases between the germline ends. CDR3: CASSLMARGGPGEQYF. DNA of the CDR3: TGTGCCAGCAGTTTAATGGCTAGGGGGGGCCCGGGAGAGCAGTACTTC.

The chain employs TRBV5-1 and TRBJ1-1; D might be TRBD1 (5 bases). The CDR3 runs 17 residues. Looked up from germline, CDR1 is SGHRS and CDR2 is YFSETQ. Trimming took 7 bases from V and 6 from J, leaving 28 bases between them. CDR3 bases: TGCGCCAGCGCCATTTTATCTATGGGCGGGGGGGGAGCTGAAGCTTTCTTT. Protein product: CASAILSMGGGGAEAFF.

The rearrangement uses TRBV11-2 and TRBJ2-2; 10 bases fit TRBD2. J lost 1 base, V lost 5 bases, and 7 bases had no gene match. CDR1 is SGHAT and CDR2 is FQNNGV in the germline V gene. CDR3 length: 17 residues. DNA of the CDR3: TGTGCCAGCAGCCATCCCCGGACTAGCGGGAACACCGGGGAGCTGTTTTTT. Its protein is CASSHPRTSGNTGELFF.

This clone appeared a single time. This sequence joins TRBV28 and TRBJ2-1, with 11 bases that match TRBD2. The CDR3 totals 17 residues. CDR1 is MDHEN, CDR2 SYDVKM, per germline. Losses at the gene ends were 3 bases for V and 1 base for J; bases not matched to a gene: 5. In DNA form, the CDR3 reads TGTGCCAGCAGTTTCTCGGTAGCGGGAGGGTCCTACAATGAGCAGTTCTTC. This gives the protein CASSFSVAGGSYNEQFF.

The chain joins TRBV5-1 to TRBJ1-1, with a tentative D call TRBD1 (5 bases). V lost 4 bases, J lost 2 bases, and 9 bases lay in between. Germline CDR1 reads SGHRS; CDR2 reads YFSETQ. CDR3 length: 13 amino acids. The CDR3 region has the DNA TGCGCCAGCAGCCGGGACGGTAACACTGAAGCTTTCTTT. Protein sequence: CASSRDGNTEAFF.

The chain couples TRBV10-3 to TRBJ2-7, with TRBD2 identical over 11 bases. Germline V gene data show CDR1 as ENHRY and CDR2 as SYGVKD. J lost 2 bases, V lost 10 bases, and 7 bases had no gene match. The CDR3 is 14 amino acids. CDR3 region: CATRTSGSTYEQYF. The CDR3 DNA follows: TGTGCCACGCGAACTAGCGGGAGTACCTACGAGCAGTACTTC.

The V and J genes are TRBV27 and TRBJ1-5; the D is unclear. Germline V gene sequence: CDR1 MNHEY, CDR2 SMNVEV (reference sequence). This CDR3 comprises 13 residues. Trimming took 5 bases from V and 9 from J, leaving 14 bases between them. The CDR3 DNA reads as TGTGCCAGCAGTGTCGACACGAGGACGCCCCAGCATTTT. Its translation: CASSVDTRTPQHF.

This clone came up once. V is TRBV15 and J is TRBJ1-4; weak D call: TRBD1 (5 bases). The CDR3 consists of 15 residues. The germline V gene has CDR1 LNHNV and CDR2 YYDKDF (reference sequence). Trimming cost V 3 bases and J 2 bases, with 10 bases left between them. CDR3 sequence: CATSRSGATNEKLFF. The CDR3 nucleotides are TGTGCCACCAGCAGGAGTGGGGCGACTAATGAAAAACTGTTTTTT.

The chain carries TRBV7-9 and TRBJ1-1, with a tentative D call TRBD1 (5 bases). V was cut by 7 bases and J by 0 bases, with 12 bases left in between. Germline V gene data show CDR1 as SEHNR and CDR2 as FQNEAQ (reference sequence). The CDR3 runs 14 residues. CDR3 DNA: TGTGCCAGCACCCAACGGGGCATGAACACTGAAGCTTTCTTT. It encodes CASTQRGMNTEAFF.

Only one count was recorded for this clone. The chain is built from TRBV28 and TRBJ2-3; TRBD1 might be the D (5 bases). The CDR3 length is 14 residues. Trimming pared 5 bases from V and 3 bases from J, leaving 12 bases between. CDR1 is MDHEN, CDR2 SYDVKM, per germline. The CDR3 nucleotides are TGTGCCAGCAGTCGAAGGGGCCGGACAGATACGCAGTATTTT. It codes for CASSRRGRTDTQYF. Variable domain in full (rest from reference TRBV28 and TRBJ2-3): DVKVTQSSRYLVKRTGEKVFLECVQDMDHENMFWYRQDPGLGLRLIYFSYDVKMKEKGDIPEGYSVSREKKERFSLILESASTNQTSMYLCASSRRGRTDTQYFGPGTRLTVL.

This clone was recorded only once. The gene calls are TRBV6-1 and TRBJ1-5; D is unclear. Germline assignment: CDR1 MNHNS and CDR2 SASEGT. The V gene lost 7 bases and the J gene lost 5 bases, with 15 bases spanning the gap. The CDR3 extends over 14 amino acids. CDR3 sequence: CASISEPLDQPQHF. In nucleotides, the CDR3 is TGTGCCAGCATCTCCGAACCCCTAGATCAGCCCCAGCATTTT.

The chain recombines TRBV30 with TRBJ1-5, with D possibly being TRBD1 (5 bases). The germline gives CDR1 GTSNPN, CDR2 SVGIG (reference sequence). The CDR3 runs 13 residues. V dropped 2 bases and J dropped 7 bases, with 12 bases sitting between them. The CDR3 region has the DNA TGTGCCTGGAGTAATGGGGGTGGACAGCCCCAGCATTTT. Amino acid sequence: CAWSNGGGQPQHF.

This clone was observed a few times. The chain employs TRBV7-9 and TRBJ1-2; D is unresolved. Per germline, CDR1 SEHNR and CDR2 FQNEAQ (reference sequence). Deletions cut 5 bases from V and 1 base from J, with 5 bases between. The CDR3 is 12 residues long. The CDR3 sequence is CASSGRNYGYTF. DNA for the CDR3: TGTGCCAGCAGCGGTCGTAACTATGGCTACACCTTC.

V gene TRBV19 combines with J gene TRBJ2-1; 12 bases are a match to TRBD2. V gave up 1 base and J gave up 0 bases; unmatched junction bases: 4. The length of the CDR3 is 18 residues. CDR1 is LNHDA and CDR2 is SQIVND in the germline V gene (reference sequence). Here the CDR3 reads CASSIVLAGGGSYNEQFF. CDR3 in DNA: TGTGCCAGTAGTATAGTTCTAGCGGGAGGGGGCTCCTACAATGAGCAGTTCTTC.

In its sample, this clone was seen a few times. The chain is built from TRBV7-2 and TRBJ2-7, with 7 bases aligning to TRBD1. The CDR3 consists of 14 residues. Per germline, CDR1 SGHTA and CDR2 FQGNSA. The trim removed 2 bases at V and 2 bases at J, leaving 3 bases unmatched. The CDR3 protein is CASSLRQGPYEQYF. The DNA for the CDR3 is TGTGCCAGCAGCTTAAGACAGGGCCCCTACGAGCAGTACTTC. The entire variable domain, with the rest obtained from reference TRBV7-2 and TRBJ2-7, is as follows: GAGVSQSPSNKVTEKGKDVELRCDPISGHTALYWYRQSLGQGLEFLIYFQGNSAPDKSGLPSDRFSAERTGGSVSTLTIQRTQQEDSAVYLCASSLRQGPYEQYFGPGTRLTVT.

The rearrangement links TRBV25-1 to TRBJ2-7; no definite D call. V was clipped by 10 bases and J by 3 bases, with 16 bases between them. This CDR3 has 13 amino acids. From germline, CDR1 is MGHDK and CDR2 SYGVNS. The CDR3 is CATGDMGSYEQYF. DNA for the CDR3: TGTGCCACTGGAGACATGGGCAGCTACGAGCAGTACTTC.